The T cell receptor (beta chain) under discussion was sequenced for a study of OX40 agonist ivuxolimab in advanced cancers. This clone showed up many times. Its specificity is unknown. Patients were excluded for autoimmune disease history or systemic immunosuppression. Study-wide results and limits: The work left the antigen specificity of expanded peripheral T cells undetermined. There were, on average, more expanded clones in CD8+ T cells than in CD4+.

The V end lost 1 base, the J end lost 5 bases, and 14 bases lay between the germline ends. The CDR3 has 15 amino acids. From germline, CDR1 is MGHRA and CDR2 YSYEKL. Repertoires were generated with immunoSEQ multiplex PCR, while TCRdb's copy carries only in-frame clones and drops some. The sample has about 45,000 clones, around 84% seen once; the top ten hold approximately 16%. The clonotype originates from an adult with an advanced solid tumor such as melanoma, head and neck, liver or kidney cancer. The genes are TRBV4-1 and TRBJ2-5; D remains unclear. Material: CD4+ or CD8+ T cells sorted from blood, obtained in a trial of the OX40 agonist ivuxolimab. CDR3 residues: CASSQGAARVETQYF. CDR3 bases: TGCGCCAGCAGCCAAGGGGCGGCCCGGGTTGAGACCCAGTACTTC.